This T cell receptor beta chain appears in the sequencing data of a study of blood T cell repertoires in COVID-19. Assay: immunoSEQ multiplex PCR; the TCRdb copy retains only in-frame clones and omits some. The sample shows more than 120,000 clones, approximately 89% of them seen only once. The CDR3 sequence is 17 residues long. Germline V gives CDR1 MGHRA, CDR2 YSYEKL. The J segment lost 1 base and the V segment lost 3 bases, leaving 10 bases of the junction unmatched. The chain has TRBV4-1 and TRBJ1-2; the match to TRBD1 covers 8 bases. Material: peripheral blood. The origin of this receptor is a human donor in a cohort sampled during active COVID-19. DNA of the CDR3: TGCGCCAGCAGCCATGATCCGGGACAGGAGATTAACTATGGCTACACCTTC. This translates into CASSHDPGQEINYGYTF.